These T cell receptor beta chains were read from a single sample in a study of early T cells in non-severe SARS-CoV-2 infection. TCRdb re-derived calls from the 5' RACE reads in MiXCR, one entry per CDR3 protein. The repertoire holds 45,000 to 70,000 distinct CDR3 sequences, with 7.7% as singletons. The input for sequencing was whole blood, taken at baseline. The source is an adult who was a healthcare worker with PCR-confirmed SARS-CoV-2 infection or an uninfected control (not recorded which). The CDR3 runs from the conserved cysteine through the conserved F or W. Each record gives: V gene, D gene, J gene, clone size, CDR3 DNA, CDR3 protein. The D gene is left open where the match is weak. Some rows have no size entry. The others give once, few or many, or a class for an expanded clone.

v_gene: TRBV11-2
d_gene: .
j_gene: TRBJ1-4
abundance: many
CDR3nt: TGTGCCAGCAGCTTAGATCCAGGTCCTAATGAAAAACTGTTTTTT
CDR3aa: CASSLDPGPNEKLFF

v_gene: TRBV18
d_gene: TRBD2
j_gene: TRBJ2-7
abundance: many
CDR3nt: TGTGCCAGCTCCAGGAGCGGGGGCTCCTACGAGCAGTACTTC
CDR3aa: CASSRSGGSYEQYF

v_gene: TRBV4-1
d_gene: .
j_gene: TRBJ2-3
abundance: many
CDR3nt: TGCGCCAGCAGCCAAGACCGACCCATTGGAAGCACAGATACGCAGTATTTT
CDR3aa: CASSQDRPIGSTDTQYF

v_gene: TRBV24-1
d_gene: TRBD1
j_gene: TRBJ2-7
abundance: .
CDR3nt: TGTGCCACCAGTGACCCCGGGACAGTTGACGAGCAGTACTTC
CDR3aa: CATSDPGTVDEQYF

v_gene: TRBV6-5
d_gene: .
j_gene: TRBJ2-7
abundance: many
CDR3nt: TGTGCCAGCACCCGCGGGGGCCGGGCCTACGAGCAGTACTTC
CDR3aa: CASTRGGRAYEQYF

v_gene: TRBV7-9
d_gene: .
j_gene: TRBJ2-5
abundance: many
CDR3nt: TGTGCCAGCAGAACCGGGGAGACCCAGTACTTC
CDR3aa: CASRTGETQYF

v_gene: TRBV7-9
d_gene: .
j_gene: TRBJ2-3
abundance: many
CDR3nt: TGTGCCAGCAGTCGGACTACAACAGATACGCAGTATTTT
CDR3aa: CASSRTTTDTQYF

v_gene: TRBV6-2/TRBV6-3
d_gene: .
j_gene: TRBJ2-1
abundance: .
CDR3nt: TGTGCCAGCAGTTCTCCAAGTTGGGGGTATGAGCAGTTCTTC
CDR3aa: CASSSPSWGYEQFF

v_gene: TRBV27
d_gene: TRBD1
j_gene: TRBJ1-2
abundance: many
CDR3nt: TGTGCCAGCAGCACAAACTACATAGGGGGCCTCAATGGCTACACCTTC
CDR3aa: CASSTNYIGGLNGYTF

v_gene: TRBV12-3/TRBV12-4
d_gene: .
j_gene: TRBJ1-1
abundance: .
CDR3nt: TGTGCCAGCAGTTTGGTGCTGAACACTGAAGCTTTCTTT
CDR3aa: CASSLVLNTEAFF

v_gene: TRBV19
d_gene: .
j_gene: TRBJ2-1
abundance: many
CDR3nt: TGTGCCAGTAGTAGCCTTGGGGGCTACAATGAGCAGTTCTTC
CDR3aa: CASSSLGGYNEQFF

v_gene: TRBV6-5
d_gene: .
j_gene: TRBJ2-7
abundance: .
CDR3nt: TGTGTCAGCAGTTACTCACAGGGTGGATCCTACGAGCAGTACTTC
CDR3aa: CVSSYSQGGSYEQYF

v_gene: TRBV5-6
d_gene: .
j_gene: TRBJ1-2
abundance: few
CDR3nt: TGTGCCAGCAGCTACGGGACGGAGCTGGGTGGCTACACCTTC
CDR3aa: CASSYGTELGGYTF

v_gene: TRBV5-1
d_gene: .
j_gene: TRBJ2-1
abundance: many
CDR3nt: TGCGCCAGCAGCTTGGCGGTCGTATCACGGTACAATGAGCAGTTCTTC
CDR3aa: CASSLAVVSRYNEQFF

v_gene: TRBV3-1
d_gene: .
j_gene: TRBJ2-7
abundance: .
CDR3nt: TGTGCCAGCAGCCAAGCAGGGTGGCCCGAGCAGTACTTC
CDR3aa: CASSQAGWPEQYF

v_gene: TRBV7-3
d_gene: .
j_gene: TRBJ2-2
abundance: few
CDR3nt: TGTGCCAGCAGTGGAGGCACCACCGGGGAGCTGTTTTTT
CDR3aa: CASSGGTTGELFF

v_gene: TRBV7-3
d_gene: TRBD2
j_gene: TRBJ2-2
abundance: many
CDR3nt: TGTGCCAGCAGCTGGACCGGGACTAGAAACACCGGGGAGCTGTTTTTT
CDR3aa: CASSWTGTRNTGELFF

v_gene: TRBV7-9
d_gene: TRBD2
j_gene: TRBJ2-7
abundance: .
CDR3nt: TGTGCCAGCAGCTGGGGACTAGCGGGGGCCTACGAGCAGTACTTC
CDR3aa: CASSWGLAGAYEQYF

v_gene: TRBV5-4
d_gene: .
j_gene: TRBJ1-1
abundance: many
CDR3nt: TGTGCCAGCAGCTCGGGGACACTATACACTGAAGCTTTCTTT
CDR3aa: CASSSGTLYTEAFF

v_gene: TRBV7-8
d_gene: .
j_gene: TRBJ2-2
abundance: many
CDR3nt: TGTGCCAGCAGCGGCAGAGTCTCCGGGGAGCTGTTTTTT
CDR3aa: CASSGRVSGELFF

v_gene: TRBV27
d_gene: TRBD1
j_gene: TRBJ2-7
abundance: few
CDR3nt: TGTGCCAGCAGTTCTACAGGGGGTACCTACGAGCAGTACTTC
CDR3aa: CASSSTGGTYEQYF

v_gene: TRBV30
d_gene: TRBD2
j_gene: TRBJ2-3
abundance: .
CDR3nt: TGTGCCACTCGAGCGAGCGGGAGGGCCGAGGTTACGCAGTATTTT
CDR3aa: CATRASGRAEVTQYF

v_gene: TRBV7-3
d_gene: .
j_gene: TRBJ2-5
abundance: few
CDR3nt: TGTGCCAGCAGCTTCGGACAGTGGAGGGAGACCCAGTACTTC
CDR3aa: CASSFGQWRETQYF

v_gene: TRBV30
d_gene: .
j_gene: TRBJ2-2
abundance: .
CDR3nt: TGTGCCTGGAGAAAAGGGGGATGGACCGGGGAGCTGTTTTTT
CDR3aa: CAWRKGGWTGELFF

v_gene: TRBV20-1
d_gene: .
j_gene: TRBJ1-2
abundance: .
CDR3nt: TGCAGCCTAACCGGAAGGGTGAACTATGGCTACACCTTC
CDR3aa: CSLTGRVNYGYTF

v_gene: TRBV7-2
d_gene: TRBD2
j_gene: TRBJ2-2
abundance: .
CDR3nt: TGTGCCAGCAGCTTAGTCAGACTAGCGGGAGGGAACACCGGGGAGCTGTTTTTT
CDR3aa: CASSLVRLAGGNTGELFF

v_gene: TRBV9
d_gene: TRBD1
j_gene: TRBJ2-7
abundance: few
CDR3nt: TGTGCCAGCAGCGTAGCTTTCGGGACAGGGACCAGCGAGCAGTACTTC
CDR3aa: CASSVAFGTGTSEQYF

v_gene: TRBV29-1
d_gene: TRBD2
j_gene: TRBJ2-1
abundance: many
CDR3nt: TGCAGCGTTGAACGGGACTATCTCATTAACAATGAGCAGTTCTTC
CDR3aa: CSVERDYLINNEQFF

v_gene: TRBV29-1
d_gene: .
j_gene: TRBJ2-7
abundance: .
CDR3nt: TGCAGCGTTGAAGAGCCGCACGAGCAGTACTTC
CDR3aa: CSVEEPHEQYF

v_gene: TRBV7-8
d_gene: .
j_gene: TRBJ2-7
abundance: .
CDR3nt: TGTGCCAGCAGCTTAGGTCAGGCGGGTCGCGAGCAGTACTTC
CDR3aa: CASSLGQAGREQYF

v_gene: TRBV4-1
d_gene: .
j_gene: TRBJ2-7
abundance: .
CDR3nt: TGCGCCAGCAGCCACCAATTTTCCGGGACAAGCTTCTACGAGCAGTACTTC
CDR3aa: CASSHQFSGTSFYEQYF

v_gene: TRBV7-2
d_gene: .
j_gene: TRBJ2-7
abundance: few
CDR3nt: TGTGCCAGCAGCGGATTCACAGGGTATGGATCCTACGAGCAGTACTTC
CDR3aa: CASSGFTGYGSYEQYF

v_gene: TRBV29-1
d_gene: .
j_gene: TRBJ1-1
abundance: few
CDR3nt: TGCAGCGTGCGCTACGACAGTATGAACACTGAAGCTTTCTTT
CDR3aa: CSVRYDSMNTEAFF